These 29 T cell receptor beta chains share one sample of origin, sequenced in a study of cytomegalovirus exposure and HLA in healthy donors. It was with 60 Vbeta and 13 Jbeta primers that the PCR ran. Using immunoSEQ multiplex PCR, the repertoire was profiled, and TCRdb retains in-frame clones only, with some absent. Here the sample spans under 150,000 clones, 75% to 90% being singletons. The sample consisted of PBMCs. These receptors all come from a woman in her forties in good health and CMV-seropositive.

The chain employs TRBV10-3 and TRBJ2-3; no clear D. The CDR3 extends over 15 amino acids. Germline V gene lookup returns CDR1 ENHRY and CDR2 SYGVKD. V lost 2 bases and J 0 bases, leaving 9 bases between the germline ends. CDR3 loop: CAISEPTGSTDTQYF. The CDR3 DNA sequence: TGTGCCATCAGTGAGCCCACCGGGAGCACAGATACGCAGTATTTT.

This clone was detected only once. V and J are TRBV10-3 and TRBJ2-5; TRBD1 matches at 7 bases. CDR3 size: 15 residues. Germline V gene sequence: CDR1 ENHRY, CDR2 SYGVKD. J gave up 5 bases and V 3 bases, and 9 bases lay outside the gene matches. The CDR3 loop reads CAISDEGAPRETQYF. The CDR3 bases are TGTGCCATCAGTGACGAGGGGGCGCCCCGGGAGACCCAGTACTTC.

The chain joins TRBV27 to TRBJ1-1; D gene unclear. The CDR3 totals 16 residues. The V end was cut by 1 base, the J end by 0 bases, with 12 bases between. Germline loops: CDR1 MNHEY, CDR2 SMNVEV (reference sequence). The CDR3 DNA reads TGTGCCAGCAGTTTATGGGCTGGCAGGCTGAACACTGAAGCTTTCTTT. Translating it yields CASSLWAGRLNTEAFF.

This clone was seen only once. The rearrangement links TRBV5-1 to TRBJ2-5, with 8 bases fitting TRBD1. The J call may be incorrect, as the DNA end agrees better with TRBJ2-7. CDR3 length equals 14 residues. In germline, CDR1 is SGHRS, CDR2 YFSETQ. CDR3 amino acids: CASRGQGIRYEQYF. CDR3 in DNA: TGCGCCAGCAGAGGACAGGGTATACGGTACGAGCAGTACTTC.

V gene TRBV9 combines with J gene TRBJ1-5, with 7 bases aligning to TRBD1. In germline, CDR1 is SGDLS, CDR2 YYNGEE. The CDR3 has 18 residues. With V trimmed by 0 bases and J by 4 bases, 13 bases remained unmatched. CDR3 sequence (DNA): TGTGCCAGCAGCGTAGCCGAAATCCAACAGGGGTGGAATCAGCCCCAGCATTTT. Translated, it gives CASSVAEIQQGWNQPQHF.

The rearrangement joins TRBV27 to TRBJ1-5; no reliable D call. There are 13 residues in the CDR3. The germline V gene encodes CDR1 MNHEY and CDR2 SMNVEV (reference sequence). Trimming removed 7 bases at V and 5 bases at J, with 12 bases between. The DNA for the CDR3 is TGTGCCAGCAAGGTAGGGAGGGATCAGCCCCAGCATTTT. Protein sequence: CASKVGRDQPQHF.

The chain has TRBV4-3 and TRBJ1-3; D is undetermined. Trimming took 0 bases from V and 1 from J, leaving 7 bases between them. The V gene's germline CDR1 is LGHNA and CDR2 YSLEER. The CDR3 is made up of 15 amino acids. CDR3 in DNA: TGCGCCAGCAGCCAAGATCGGAGATCTGGAAACACCATATATTTT. Its translation is CASSQDRRSGNTIYF.

The chain recombines TRBV11-1 with TRBJ2-5, with D possibly TRBD2 on 5 matching bases. Trimming stripped 1 base from V and 1 base from J, with 10 bases between. Per the germline V gene, CDR1 is SGHAT and CDR2 is FQDESV (reference sequence). The CDR3 has 15 residues. CDR3 residues: CASSLGAGVQETQYF. The CDR3 nucleotides are TGTGCCAGCAGCTTAGGGGCCGGGGTCCAAGAGACCCAGTACTTC.

The chain employs TRBV9 and TRBJ2-7, with 10 bases fitting TRBD1. The germline CDR1 and CDR2 sequences are SGDLS and YYNGEE. V was pared by 3 bases and J by 3 bases, with 3 bases of the junction left unmatched. The CDR3 spans 14 residues. This chain's CDR3 is CASSARDRGYEQYF. The DNA for the CDR3 is TGTGCCAGCAGCGCCCGGGACAGGGGCTACGAGCAGTACTTC.

J is TRBJ2-1 and V is TRBV11-2; 16 positions match TRBD2. With 1 base clipped from V and 7 bases from J, the junction kept 4 bases outside the gene matches. The CDR3 runs 17 residues. Germline V CDR1 and CDR2: SGHAT, FQNNGV. The CDR3 protein is CASSLAGTSGRANEQFF. In nucleotides, the CDR3 is TGTGCCAGCAGCTTAGCTGGGACTAGCGGGAGGGCGAATGAGCAGTTCTTC.

The chain links TRBV5-1 to TRBJ1-5, with D hard to call. V was shortened by 2 bases and J by 6 bases, with 12 bases between the two germline ends. CDR3 size: 14 residues. Per the germline V gene, CDR1 is SGHRS and CDR2 is YFSETQ. This CDR3 is CASSLLPSGQPQHF. In DNA, the CDR3 is TGCGCCAGCAGCTTACTTCCCTCGGGTCAGCCCCAGCATTTT.

This clone turned up a few times. V and J are TRBV6-1 and TRBJ2-7; TRBD1 matches at 12 bases. CDR1 is MNHNS, CDR2 SASEGT, per germline. This CDR3 region has 13 residues. V shed 10 bases, J shed 6 bases, and the junction held 7 bases outside the gene matches. The CDR3 DNA reads as TGTGCCACCCGGGGGACAGGGGGCGCCGAGCAGTACTTC. Amino acid sequence: CATRGTGGAEQYF.

Note on this clone: The junction departs from germline at one end; a sequencing error may be responsible. Other DNA sequences within the sample encode an identical CDR3. This chain uses TRBV6-6 with TRBJ1-1, with 7 bases identical to TRBD1. This CDR3 contains 15 residues. CDR1 and CDR2 (germline): MNHNY, SVGAGI (reference sequence). The CDR3 coding sequence is TGTGCCAGCAGCGACAGGGCCAGCACGAACACCGAAGCTTTCTTT. Its translation: CASSDRASTNTEAFF.

The V call is TRBV28, the J call TRBJ1-2; 9 positions agree with TRBD1. Germline V gene lookup returns CDR1 MDHEN and CDR2 SYDVKM. CDR3 length: 14 amino acids. V shed 6 bases and J 4 bases; nucleotides not matched to a gene: 6. The CDR3 DNA sequence: TGTGCCAGCAGGGGGACAGGGTATGGCTATGGCTACACCTTC. It specifies CASRGTGYGYGYTF.

This clone was recorded only once. Compared with germline, one end of the junction differs, possibly owing to a read error. This chain links TRBV7-7 with TRBJ2-1, with 14 bases identical to TRBD2. Germline V gene lookup returns CDR1 SSHAT and CDR2 FNYEAQ (reference sequence). The CDR3 runs 19 residues. The CDR3 protein is CASSRGTSGRQISYNEQFF. For the CDR3, the DNA is TGTGCTAGCAGCCGCGGGACTAGCGGGAGACAGATCTCCTACAATGAGCAGTTCTTC.

The chain carries TRBV19 and TRBJ2-7, with TRBD1 matching 7 bases. V trimming: 5 bases; J trimming: 5 bases; junction bases outside the gene matches: 9. Germline lookup yields CDR1 LNHDA and CDR2 SQIVND (reference sequence). This CDR3 is 14 amino acids long. The CDR3 loop is CASSPTGTRDEQYF. The CDR3 nucleotides read TGTGCCAGTAGTCCGACAGGGACGCGCGACGAGCAGTACTTC. The whole variable domain, remainder taken from reference TRBV19 and TRBJ2-7, is DGGITQSPKYLFRKEGQNVTLSCEQNLNHDAMYWYRQDPGQGLRLIYYSQIVNDFQKGDIAEGYSVSREKKESFPLTVTSAQKNPTAFYLCASSPTGTRDEQYFGPGTRLTVT.

V usage is TRBV5-4 and J usage is TRBJ2-3; D not resolved. The CDR3 has 13 residues. CDR1 and CDR2 (germline): SGHNT, YYREEE (reference sequence). V gave up 2 bases and J gave up 2 bases, with 6 bases separating them. CDR3 in amino acids: CASSFRDTDTQYF. CDR3 nucleotide sequence: TGTGCCAGCAGCTTTCGAGACACAGATACGCAGTATTTT.

A few counts support this clone. The V call is TRBV27, the J call TRBJ1-1; D is perhaps TRBD1 (5 bases). The CDR3 totals 14 residues. Germline loops: CDR1 MNHEY, CDR2 SMNVEV (reference sequence). Trimming removed 4 bases at V and 4 bases at J, with 13 bases between. The CDR3 sequence: CASSWGGGSTEAFF. CDR3 coding DNA: TGTGCCAGCAGTTGGGGGGGAGGGAGCACTGAAGCTTTCTTT.

This clone was observed once. This chain links TRBV19 with TRBJ1-5, with D hard to call. This CDR3 is 14 amino acids long. The V and J ends lost 3 bases and 5 bases respectively, with 11 bases between them. Germline CDR1 and CDR2: LNHDA and SQIVND (reference sequence). This chain's CDR3 is CASSIQQQHQPQHF. The CDR3 DNA is TGTGCCAGTAGTATTCAACAGCAACATCAGCCCCAGCATTTT.

This clone was seen once. The rearrangement joins TRBV2 to TRBJ1-2; 9 nucleotides agree with TRBD1. There are 15 residues in the CDR3. Germline assignment: CDR1 SNHLY and CDR2 FYNNEI. V lost 6 bases, J lost 4 bases, and 9 bases stayed unmatched. CDR3 nucleotides: TGTGCCAGCAGACTTGCGGGACAGGGAGTCTATGGCTACACCTTC. As protein: CASRLAGQGVYGYTF.

This clone was counted a few times. The rearrangement joins TRBV6-5 to TRBJ1-4; 7 bases map to TRBD1. V shed 6 bases and J 7 bases; nucleotides not matched to a gene: 11. Germline-derived CDR1 and CDR2 are MNHEY and SVGAGI. The CDR3 sequence is 15 residues long. The CDR3: CASRTPQGSSEKLFF. The DNA for the CDR3 is TGTGCCAGCAGGACCCCACAGGGGTCGAGTGAAAAACTGTTTTTT.

This clone was counted only a few times. The V and J genes are TRBV6-5 and TRBJ2-7; no reliable D call. The germline CDR1 and CDR2 sequences are MNHEY and SVGAGI. This CDR3 contains 13 residues. V was cut by 6 bases and J by 3 bases, with 12 bases left in between. The CDR3 DNA follows: TGTGCCAGCAGCATAAACCTAAACTACGAGCAGTACTTC. Translating gives CASSINLNYEQYF.

This clone was picked up one time. V gene TRBV9 combines with J gene TRBJ2-5; 8 nucleotides match TRBD2. Losses at the gene ends were 2 bases for V and 1 base for J; bases not matched to a gene: 10. Germline loops: CDR1 SGDLS, CDR2 YYNGEE. There are 17 residues in the CDR3. This chain's CDR3 is CASSVGSGLAGQETQYF. The CDR3 DNA reads TGTGCCAGCAGCGTCGGCAGCGGGCTAGCGGGCCAAGAGACCCAGTACTTC.

The J gene is TRBJ2-7, the V gene TRBV5-1; a possible D gene is TRBD2 (7 bases). Germline loops: CDR1 SGHRS, CDR2 YFSETQ. The CDR3 is made up of 17 amino acids. V lost 0 bases and J 2 bases, leaving 18 bases between the germline ends. CDR3 coding DNA: TGCGCCAGCAGCTTGGGGGGTGGGGGGGGGCGTCCCTACGAGCAGTACTTC. Protein product: CASSLGGGGGRPYEQYF.

The chain is built from TRBV4-2 and TRBJ2-7, with D unresolved. The germline CDR1 and CDR2 sequences are LGHNA and YNFKEQ. The CDR3 extends over 16 amino acids. V was cut by 0 bases and J by 2 bases, with 14 bases left in between. The CDR3 sequence is CASSQDQWQETYEQYF. In nucleotides, the CDR3 is TGTGCCAGCAGCCAAGATCAGTGGCAGGAAACCTACGAGCAGTACTTC.

V is TRBV5-1 and J is TRBJ2-5, with 8 bases fitting TRBD1. With V trimmed by 3 bases and J by 3 bases, 10 bases remained unmatched. The germline gives CDR1 SGHRS, CDR2 YFSETQ. The CDR3 has 16 residues. The chain's CDR3 is CASSWGAGGVEETQYF. CDR3 coding DNA: TGCGCCAGCAGCTGGGGTGCAGGGGGCGTGGAAGAGACCCAGTACTTC.

V is TRBV19 and J is TRBJ2-5; D unclear. Germline V CDR1 and CDR2: LNHDA, SQIVND (reference sequence). CDR3 size: 13 residues. V dropped 2 bases and J dropped 5 bases, with 9 bases sitting between them. The CDR3 is CASSITWRETQYF. The CDR3 DNA is TGTGCCAGTAGTATAACTTGGCGGGAGACCCAGTACTTC.

V and J are TRBV4-2 and TRBJ1-5; TRBD1 is a possible D gene (6 bases). V lost 1 base and J lost 0, with 7 bases in between. This CDR3 comprises 15 residues. Germline CDR1 is LGHNA and CDR2 is YNFKEQ. CDR3 sequence reads: CASSQGTDSNQPQHF. CDR3 bases: TGTGCCAGCAGCCAAGGGACAGATAGCAATCAGCCCCAGCATTTT.

The chain couples TRBV30 to TRBJ1-1; 11 nucleotides align to TRBD1. The germline V gene has CDR1 GTSNPN and CDR2 SVGIG (reference sequence). With V trimmed by 0 bases and J by 0 bases, 6 bases remained unmatched. This CDR3 region has 17 residues. The CDR3 DNA follows: TGTGCCTGGAGTGTCTCGGGACAGGGGGTCATGAACACTGAAGCTTTCTTT. This sequence encodes CAWSVSGQGVMNTEAFF. Combining the CDR3 with reference TRBV30 and TRBJ1-1 gives the whole variable domain SQTIHQWPATLVQPVGSPLSLECTVEGTSNPNLYWYRQAAGRGLQLLFYSVGIGQISSEVPQNLSASRPQDRQFILSSKKLLLSDSGFYLCAWSVSGQGVMNTEAFFGQGTRLTVV.